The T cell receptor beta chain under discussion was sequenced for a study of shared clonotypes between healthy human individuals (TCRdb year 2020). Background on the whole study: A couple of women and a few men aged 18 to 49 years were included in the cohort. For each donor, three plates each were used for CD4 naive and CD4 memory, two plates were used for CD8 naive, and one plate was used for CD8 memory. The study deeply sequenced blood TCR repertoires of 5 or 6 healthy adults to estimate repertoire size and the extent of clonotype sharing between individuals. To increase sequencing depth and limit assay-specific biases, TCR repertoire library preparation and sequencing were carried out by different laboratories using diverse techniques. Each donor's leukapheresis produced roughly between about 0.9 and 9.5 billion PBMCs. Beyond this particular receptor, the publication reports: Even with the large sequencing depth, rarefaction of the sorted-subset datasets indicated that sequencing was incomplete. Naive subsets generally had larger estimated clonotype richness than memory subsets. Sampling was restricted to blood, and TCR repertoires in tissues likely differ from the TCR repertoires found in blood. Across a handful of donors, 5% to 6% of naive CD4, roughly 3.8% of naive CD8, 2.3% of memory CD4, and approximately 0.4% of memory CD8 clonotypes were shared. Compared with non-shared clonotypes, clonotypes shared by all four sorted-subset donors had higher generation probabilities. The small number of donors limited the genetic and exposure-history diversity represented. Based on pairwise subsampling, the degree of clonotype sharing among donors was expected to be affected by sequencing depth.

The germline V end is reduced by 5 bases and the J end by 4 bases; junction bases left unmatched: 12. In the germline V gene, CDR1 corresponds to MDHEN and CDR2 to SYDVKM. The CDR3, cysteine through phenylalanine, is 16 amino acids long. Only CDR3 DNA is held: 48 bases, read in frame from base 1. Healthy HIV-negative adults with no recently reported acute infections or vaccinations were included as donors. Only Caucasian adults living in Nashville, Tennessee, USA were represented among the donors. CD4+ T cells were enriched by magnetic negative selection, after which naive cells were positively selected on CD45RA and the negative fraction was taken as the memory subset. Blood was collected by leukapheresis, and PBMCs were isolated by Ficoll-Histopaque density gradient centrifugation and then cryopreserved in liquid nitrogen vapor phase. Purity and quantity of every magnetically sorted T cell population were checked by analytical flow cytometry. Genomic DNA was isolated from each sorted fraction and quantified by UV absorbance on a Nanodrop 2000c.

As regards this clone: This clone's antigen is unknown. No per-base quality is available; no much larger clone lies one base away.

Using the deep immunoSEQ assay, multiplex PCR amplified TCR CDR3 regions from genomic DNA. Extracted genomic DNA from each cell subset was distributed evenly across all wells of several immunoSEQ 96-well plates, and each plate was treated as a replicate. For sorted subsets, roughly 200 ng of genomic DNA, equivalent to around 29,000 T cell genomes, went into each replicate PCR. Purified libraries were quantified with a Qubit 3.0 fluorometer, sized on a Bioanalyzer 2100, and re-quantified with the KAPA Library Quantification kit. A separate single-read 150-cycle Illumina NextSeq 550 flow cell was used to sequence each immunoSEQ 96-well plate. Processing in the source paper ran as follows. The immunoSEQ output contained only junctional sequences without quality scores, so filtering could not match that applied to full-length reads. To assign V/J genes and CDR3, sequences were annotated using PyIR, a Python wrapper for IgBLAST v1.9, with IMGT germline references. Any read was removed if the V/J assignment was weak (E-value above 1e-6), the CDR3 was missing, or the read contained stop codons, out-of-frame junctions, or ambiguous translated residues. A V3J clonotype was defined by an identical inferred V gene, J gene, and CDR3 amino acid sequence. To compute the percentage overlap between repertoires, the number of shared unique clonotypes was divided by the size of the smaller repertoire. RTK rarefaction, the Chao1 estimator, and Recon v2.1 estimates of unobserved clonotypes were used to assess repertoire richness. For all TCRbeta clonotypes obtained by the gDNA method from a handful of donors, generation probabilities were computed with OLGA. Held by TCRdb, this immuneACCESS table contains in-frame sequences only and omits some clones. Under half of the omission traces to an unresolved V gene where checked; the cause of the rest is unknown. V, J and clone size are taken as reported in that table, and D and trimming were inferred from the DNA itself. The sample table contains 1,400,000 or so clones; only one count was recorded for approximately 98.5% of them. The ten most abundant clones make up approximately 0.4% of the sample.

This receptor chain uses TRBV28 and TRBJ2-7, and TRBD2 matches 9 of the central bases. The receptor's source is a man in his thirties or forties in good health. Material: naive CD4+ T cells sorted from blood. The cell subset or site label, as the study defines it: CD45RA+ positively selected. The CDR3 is CASSGRNGTSRYEQYF. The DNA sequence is TGTGCCAGCAGTGGAAGGAACGGGACTAGCAGATACGAGCAGTACTTC.